A selection of T cell receptor beta chains follows, all from one sample in a study of blood T cells in healthy people across ages. TCRdb analysed the 5' RACE reads with MiXCR anew, one entry per CDR3 protein. This table has approximately 780,000 distinct CDR3 sequences, around 25% appearing once. These sequences were also reported in another study, on T cells of mothers and their children.

The material sequenced was blood. These receptors all stem from a boy younger than 18 in good health. Each CDR3 is given with its conserved first and last residue.

J	V	CDR3
TRBJ2-5	TRBV5-1	CASSLVPLAGMQDQETQYF
TRBJ1-2	TRBV4-1	CASSQPPPGAGGYGYTF
TRBJ2-7	TRBV12-3/TRBV12-4	CASSSQGRPYEQYF
TRBJ2-1	TRBV18	CASSLGTSRYNEQFF
TRBJ1-2	TRBV27	CASGKVPGYYYGYTF
TRBJ2-3	TRBV6-4	CASSAGTSGGSDTQYF
TRBJ2-5	TRBV3-1	CASSFQGGQYF
TRBJ2-7	TRBV20-1	CSALPGQSEQYF
TRBJ2-1	TRBV20-1	CSARYPGGLAGGLSYNEQFF
TRBJ1-2	TRBV12-3/TRBV12-4	CASSLGGLSLGYTF
TRBJ2-3	TRBV25-1	CASTRGDADTQYF
TRBJ2-7	TRBV7-9	CASSLAQATTYEQYF
TRBJ1-2	TRBV12-3/TRBV12-4	CASSPERGNDCTF
TRBJ2-7	TRBV5-1	CASRTSHPYEQYF
TRBJ1-2	TRBV7-9	CASSSATSRGTHGYTF
TRBJ1-5	TRBV24-1	CATAAPGQPQHF
TRBJ2-1	TRBV10-3	CAISDTYNEQFF
NA	TRBV28	CATLASAGYEQYF
TRBJ2-5	TRBV7-2	CASSLAGLASQETQYF
TRBJ2-1	TRBV19	CASSKYGTGDSYNEQFF